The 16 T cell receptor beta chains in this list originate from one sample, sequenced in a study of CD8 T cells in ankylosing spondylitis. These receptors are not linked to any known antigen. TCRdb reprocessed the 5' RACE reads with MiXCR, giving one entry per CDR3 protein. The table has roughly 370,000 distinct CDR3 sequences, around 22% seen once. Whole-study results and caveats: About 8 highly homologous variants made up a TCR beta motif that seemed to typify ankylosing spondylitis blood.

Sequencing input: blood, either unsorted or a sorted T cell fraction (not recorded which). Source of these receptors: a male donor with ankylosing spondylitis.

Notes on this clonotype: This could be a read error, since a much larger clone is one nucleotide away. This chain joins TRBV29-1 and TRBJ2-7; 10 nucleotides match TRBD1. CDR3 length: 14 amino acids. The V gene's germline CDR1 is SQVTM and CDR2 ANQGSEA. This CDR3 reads CGVGRGTGVYEQYF. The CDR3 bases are TGCGGCGTTGGTAGAGGGACAGGGGTCTACGAGCAGTACTTC.

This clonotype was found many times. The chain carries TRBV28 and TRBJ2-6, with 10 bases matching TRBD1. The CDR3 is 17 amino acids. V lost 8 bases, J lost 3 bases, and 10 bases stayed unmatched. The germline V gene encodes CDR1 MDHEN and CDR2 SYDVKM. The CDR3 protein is CASHGGQGSFGANVLTF. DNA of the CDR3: TGTGCCAGCCACGGGGGACAGGGGTCGTTTGGGGCCAACGTCCTGACTTTC.

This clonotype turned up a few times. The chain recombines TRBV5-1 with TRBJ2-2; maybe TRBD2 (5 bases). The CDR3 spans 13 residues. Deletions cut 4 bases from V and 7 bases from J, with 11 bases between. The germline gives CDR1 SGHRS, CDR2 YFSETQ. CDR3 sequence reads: CASSKDGVGELFF. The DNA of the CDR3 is TGCGCCAGCAGCAAAGACGGGGTCGGGGAGCTGTTTTTT.

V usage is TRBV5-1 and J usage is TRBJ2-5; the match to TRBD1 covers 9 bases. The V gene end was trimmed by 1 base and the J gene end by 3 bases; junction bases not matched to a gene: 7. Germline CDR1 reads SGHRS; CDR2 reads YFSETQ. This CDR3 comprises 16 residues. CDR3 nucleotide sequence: TGCGCCAGCAGCTTGACCGGGACAGGGCACAAAGAGACCCAGTACTTC. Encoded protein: CASSLTGTGHKETQYF.

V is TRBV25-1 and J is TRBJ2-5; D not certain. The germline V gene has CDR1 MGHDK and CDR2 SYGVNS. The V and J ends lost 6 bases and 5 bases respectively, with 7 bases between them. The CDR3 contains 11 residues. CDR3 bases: TGTGCCAGCAGATCCCTCGAGACCCAGTACTTC. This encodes CASRSLETQYF.

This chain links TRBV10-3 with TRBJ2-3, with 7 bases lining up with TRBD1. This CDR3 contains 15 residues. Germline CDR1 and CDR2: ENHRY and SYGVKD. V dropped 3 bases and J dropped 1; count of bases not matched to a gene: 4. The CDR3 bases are TGTGCCATCAGTGACAACAGGGGTGGCACAGATACGCAGTATTTT. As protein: CAISDNRGGTDTQYF.

In nucleotides, the CDR3 is TGTGCCAGCAGCTCCCTTTTTGTAACCGGGACAGCGAACACCGGGGAGCTGTTTTTT. Translating it yields CASSSLFVTGTANTGELFF. The chain is built from TRBV6-1 and TRBJ2-2, with 7 bases matching TRBD1. This CDR3 is built from 19 residues. V was pared by 6 bases and J by 0 bases, with 16 bases of the junction left unmatched. The V gene's germline CDR1 is MNHNS and CDR2 SASEGT.

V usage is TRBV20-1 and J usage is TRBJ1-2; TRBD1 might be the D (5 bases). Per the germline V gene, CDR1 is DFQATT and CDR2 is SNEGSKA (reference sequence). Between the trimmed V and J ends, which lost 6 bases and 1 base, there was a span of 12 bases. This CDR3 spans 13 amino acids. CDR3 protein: CSASQGFNYGYTF. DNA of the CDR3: TGCAGTGCAAGTCAGGGATTTAACTATGGCTACACCTTC.

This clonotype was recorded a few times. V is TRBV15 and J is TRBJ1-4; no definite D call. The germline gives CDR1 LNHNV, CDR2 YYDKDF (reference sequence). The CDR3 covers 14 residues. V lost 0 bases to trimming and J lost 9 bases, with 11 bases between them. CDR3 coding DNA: TGTGCCACCAGCAGAGAATGGAACGGGAAAAAACTGTTTTTT. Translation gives CATSREWNGKKLFF.

The CDR3 DNA sequence: TGCGCCAGCAGCTTGGGACTAGCGGGAGCCATGTACCAAGAGACCCAGTACTTC. Translation: CASSLGLAGAMYQETQYF. The chain uses TRBV5-1 and TRBJ2-5; TRBD2 matches 12 bases. V lost 0 bases, J lost 0 bases, and 6 bases stayed unmatched. Germline CDR1 reads SGHRS; CDR2 reads YFSETQ. The CDR3 contains 18 residues. The variable domain in full, with the rest retrieved from reference TRBV5-1 and TRBJ2-5, is KAGVTQTPRYLIKTRGQQVTLSCSPISGHRSVSWYQQTPGQGLQFLFEYFSETQRNKGNFPGRFSGRQFSNSRSEMNVSTLELGDSALYLCASSLGLAGAMYQETQYFGPGTRLLVL.

CDR3 in DNA: TGTGCCAGCAGCCGGACAGGGGGCGATGGCTACACCTTC. The encoded protein is CASSRTGGDGYTF. The chain links TRBV7-3 to TRBJ1-2; 11 bases match TRBD1. The CDR3 runs to 13 residues. The V segment lost 5 bases and the J segment 6 bases; nucleotides outside the gene matches: 2. Germline lookup yields CDR1 SGHTA and CDR2 FQGTGA.

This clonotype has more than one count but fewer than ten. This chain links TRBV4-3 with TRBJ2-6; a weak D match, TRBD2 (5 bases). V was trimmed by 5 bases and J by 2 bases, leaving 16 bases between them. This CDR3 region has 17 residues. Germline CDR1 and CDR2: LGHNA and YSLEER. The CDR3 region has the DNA TGCGCCAGCAGCAAAGCGGCGGCTCGGGCTGGGGCCAACGTCCTGACTTTC. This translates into CASSKAAARAGANVLTF.

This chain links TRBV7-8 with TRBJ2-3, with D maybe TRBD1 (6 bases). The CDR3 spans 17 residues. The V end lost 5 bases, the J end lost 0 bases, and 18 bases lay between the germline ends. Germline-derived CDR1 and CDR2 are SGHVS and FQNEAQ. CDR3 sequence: CASSPSLLGASTDTQYF. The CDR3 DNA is TGTGCCAGCAGCCCCAGCCTACTGGGGGCAAGCACAGATACGCAGTATTTT.

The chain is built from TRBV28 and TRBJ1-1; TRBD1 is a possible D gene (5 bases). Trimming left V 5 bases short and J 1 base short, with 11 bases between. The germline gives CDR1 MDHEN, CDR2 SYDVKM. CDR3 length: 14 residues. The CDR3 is CASSLGRQNTEAFF. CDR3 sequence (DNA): TGTGCCAGCAGTCTGGGACGTCAGAACACTGAAGCTTTCTTT.

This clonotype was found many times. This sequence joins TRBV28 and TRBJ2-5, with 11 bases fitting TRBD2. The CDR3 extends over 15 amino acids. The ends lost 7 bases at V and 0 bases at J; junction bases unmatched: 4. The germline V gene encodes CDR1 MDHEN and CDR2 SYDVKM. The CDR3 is CASTRLAGYQETQYF. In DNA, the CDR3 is TGTGCCAGCACTCGACTAGCGGGGTACCAAGAGACCCAGTACTTC.

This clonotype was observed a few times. As DNA, the CDR3 is TGCGCCAGCAGCCCTCCGTTAGGACAGGGGCGGGATGAGCAGTTCTTC. Its protein product is CASSPPLGQGRDEQFF. The chain joins TRBV5-1 to TRBJ2-1, with 9 bases lining up with TRBD1. The germline CDR1 and CDR2 sequences are SGHRS and YFSETQ. The CDR3 sequence is 16 residues long. The V gene end was trimmed by 4 bases and the J gene end by 8 bases; junction bases not matched to a gene: 13.